This T cell receptor beta chain was retrieved from a study of identical twins. V was pared by 5 bases and J by 5 bases, with 5 bases of the junction left unmatched. Germline CDR1 is SEHNR and CDR2 is FQNEAQ (reference sequence). The CDR3 runs to 14 residues. This clonotype was observed a single time. From the 5' RACE reads, TCRdb called clonotypes with MiXCR, one entry per CDR3 protein. This sample yields 400,000 to 550,000 distinct CDR3 sequences, of which approximately 24% are seen a single time; just under 3% belongs to the top ten. This same sample was also part of a study on T cells expressing NK-cell markers.

The V gene is TRBV7-9, the J gene TRBJ2-1; 8 bases map to TRBD2. The sample taken for sequencing was CD4+ T cells sorted from blood. The TCR originated in a young woman in good health. Here the CDR3 reads CASSERTSNNEQFF. DNA of the CDR3: TGTGCCAGCAGCGAGAGGACTAGCAACAATGAGCAGTTCTTC.